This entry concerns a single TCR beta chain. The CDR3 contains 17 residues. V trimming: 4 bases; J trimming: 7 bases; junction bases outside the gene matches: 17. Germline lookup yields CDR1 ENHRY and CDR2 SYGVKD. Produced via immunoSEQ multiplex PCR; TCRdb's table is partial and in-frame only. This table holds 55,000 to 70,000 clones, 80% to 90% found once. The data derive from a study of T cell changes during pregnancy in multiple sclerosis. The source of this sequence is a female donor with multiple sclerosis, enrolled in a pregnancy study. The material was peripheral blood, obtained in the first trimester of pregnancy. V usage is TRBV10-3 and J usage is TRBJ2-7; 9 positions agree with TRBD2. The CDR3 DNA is TGTGCCATCAGTGCGCCCCCTGGCGGGAGGGTTCGTATGGAGCAGTACTTC. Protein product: CAISAPPGGRVRMEQYF.